Detailed here is one TCR beta chain. Its antigen is unknown. Possible read error: a much larger clone is one base away. These data belong to a study of tumor-infiltrating lymphocytes in primary liver carcinoma. Study outcomes and limitations: Among the pair types, tumor region pairs showed more overlap than tumor-adjacent and tumor-blood pairs.

Germline CDR1 reads SEHNR; CDR2 reads FQNEAQ (reference sequence). The CDR3 consists of 13 residues. The researchers produced TCR beta cDNA from around 500 ng total RNA with a constant-region primer. Amplification in three nested multiplex PCR rounds with slightly modified ARM-PCR gave rise to TCR beta libraries. Each of the first two PCR rounds ran roughly 10 cycles with TRBV1-TRBV30 forward and C-beta reverse primers. One entry per CDR3 protein, called by TCRdb with MiXCR from the multiplex PCR reads. The table shows 40,000 to 50,000 distinct CDR3 sequences, with about 80% occurring only once. Co-extracting RNA and DNA was done with roughly 17-33 mg of unsorted bulk tissue as input.

This TCR derives from a man aged 40-55 years with primary liver carcinoma and hepatitis B virus infection. The rearrangement joins TRBV7-9 to TRBJ1-4; D gene ambiguous. Sequencing was performed on liver tumor tissue from sampling region 3. Documented subset: tumor region T3, left-lateral pole. The CDR3 DNA reads TGTGCCATCAGCCCCGACGGCCAAGAAAAACTGTTTTTT. This gives the protein CAISPDGQEKLFF.